The 18 T cell receptor beta chains in this list originate from one sample, sequenced in a study of blood T cell repertoires in COVID-19 (dated by TCRdb to about 2020). Library method: the immunoSEQ multiplex PCR assay. Imported from immuneACCESS, the table was reduced by TCRdb to in-frame sequences with V and J called. These copies leave out some clones; in studies compared against another copy, an unresolved V gene accounts for under half, and the cause of the remainder is not known. Recorded for this sample are about 110,000 clones; approximately 70% of them occurred a single time. The ten largest clones capture 1.8% of the sample. The material sequenced was peripheral blood. These TCRs come from a woman between 40 and 55 years old with acute or convalescent COVID-19.

CDR3 DNA: TGTGCCAGCAGTCATCAGGGCGACTATGGCTACACCTTC. Amino acid sequence: CASSHQGDYGYTF. The chain joins TRBV6-6 to TRBJ1-2; possibly TRBD1 for D (5 bases). This CDR3 has 13 amino acids. Germline V gene sequence: CDR1 MNHNY, CDR2 SVGAGI (reference sequence). V was trimmed by 5 bases and J by 3 bases, leaving 10 bases between them.

The V and J genes are TRBV7-9 and TRBJ2-1; D may be TRBD1 (5 bases). Trimming stripped 3 bases from V and 6 bases from J, with 9 bases between. Germline CDR1 is SEHNR and CDR2 is FQNEAQ (reference sequence). CDR3 size: 13 residues. As DNA, the CDR3 is TGTGCCAGCAGCTTGAATCAGGGCAATGAGCAGTTCTTC. This codes for CASSLNQGNEQFF.

This chain connects TRBV7-8 to TRBJ1-2; D is undetermined. Trimming removed 0 bases from V and 6 bases from J, with 17 bases in between. Germline CDR1 reads SGHVS; CDR2 reads FQNEAQ. This CDR3 comprises 16 residues. The CDR3 here is CASSLARISLYDGYTF. CDR3 in DNA: TGTGCCAGCAGCTTAGCCAGGATAAGCTTATATGATGGCTACACCTTC.

The chain has TRBV11-3 and TRBJ2-3, with 10 nucleotides matching TRBD1. The V gene end was trimmed by 5 bases and the J gene end by 1 base; junction bases not matched to a gene: 9. CDR1 SGHNT and CDR2 YENEEA come from the germline V gene. The CDR3 has 17 amino acids. The CDR3 loop is CASSPAGTGVGTDTQYF. The CDR3 DNA follows: TGTGCCAGCAGCCCCGCGGGGACAGGGGTCGGCACAGATACGCAGTATTTT.

The rearrangement uses TRBV11-2 and TRBJ2-2; 8 bases line up with TRBD1. In germline, CDR1 is SGHAT, CDR2 FQNNGV. The ends lost 6 bases at V and 8 bases at J; junction bases unmatched: 8. The CDR3 is 14 amino acids. The CDR3 sequence is CASSTIRGQGELFF. CDR3 nucleotides: TGTGCCAGCAGTACAATCAGGGGGCAGGGGGAGCTGTTTTTT.

The chain has TRBV11-2 and TRBJ2-7, with a tentative D call TRBD2 (6 bases). The CDR3 sequence is 13 residues long. The germline V gene encodes CDR1 SGHAT and CDR2 FQNNGV. The ends were cut back, 0 bases at V and 7 bases at J, with 10 bases in the middle. CDR3 loop: CASSLEGGTEQYF. The DNA of the CDR3 is TGTGCCAGCAGCTTAGAGGGGGGTACTGAGCAGTACTTC.

The chain combines TRBV12-5 with TRBJ1-2; no definite D call. The CDR3 loop spans 17 amino acids. CDR1 and CDR2 (germline): LGHNT, FRNRAP. The germline V and J ends were trimmed by 1 base and 4 bases, with 19 bases remaining between them. CDR3 nucleotides: TGTGCTAGTGGTTTGGCTACCACCTCAACAGTCCTCTATGGCTACACCTTC. Its translation: CASGLATTSTVLYGYTF. Supplemented by reference TRBV12-5 and TRBJ1-2, the full variable domain reads DARVTQTPRHKVTEMGQEVTMRCQPILGHNTVFWYRQTMMQGLELLAYFRNRAPLDDSGMPKDRFSAEMPDATLATLKIQPSEPRDSAVYFCASGLATTSTVLYGYTFGSGTRLTVV.

The genes are TRBV7-2 and TRBJ2-3; TRBD2 matches at 12 bases. Germline V CDR1 and CDR2: SGHTA, FQGNSA. V lost 0 bases to trimming and J lost 6 bases; unmatched junction nucleotides: 10. CDR3 length equals 18 residues. CDR3 amino acids: CASSLALASGGARDTQYF. The CDR3, as DNA: TGTGCCAGCAGCTTAGCGCTAGCTAGCGGGGGGGCCAGGGATACGCAGTATTTT. Looking up the rest from reference TRBV7-2 and TRBJ2-3 gives the full variable domain: GAGVSQSPSNKVTEKGKDVELRCDPISGHTALYWYRQSLGQGLEFLIYFQGNSAPDKSGLPSDRFSAERTGGSVSTLTIQRTQQEDSAVYLCASSLALASGGARDTQYFGPGTRLTVL.

Regarding this clone: The DNA is left out, because the CDR3 cannot be placed on it with certainty; the CDR3 is given as TCRdb lists it. The V gene is TRBV28, the J gene TRBJ1-2; TRBD1, the table's D call, was not compared with the DNA. Germline V lookup: CDR1 MDHEN, CDR2 SYDVKM. A total of 15 residues make up the CDR3, ends included. The chain's CDR3 is CASVGQGAGNYGYIF.

This chain links TRBV27 with TRBJ2-3, with TRBD1 matching over 7 bases. Germline V gene data show CDR1 as MNHEY and CDR2 as SMNVEV (reference sequence). CDR3 length: 14 residues. The junction had 5 bases not matched to a gene; V was cut back by 5 bases and J by 3 bases. The CDR3 bases are TGTGCCAGCAGTCCCGGGGACAGAACAGATACGCAGTATTTT. Translated: CASSPGDRTDTQYF.

The chain combines TRBV3-1 (or the pseudogene TRBV3-2) with TRBJ1-1; D might be TRBD1 (5 bases). The ends were cut back, 3 bases at V and 3 bases at J, with 11 bases in the middle. This CDR3 spans 14 amino acids. In germline, CDR1 is LGHDT, CDR2 YNNKEL (reference sequence). Written as DNA, the CDR3 is TGTGCCAGCAGCCAGGGGGAGGTGGACACTGAAGCTTTCTTT. It specifies CASSQGEVDTEAFF.

This clone has at least ten counts. The chain uses TRBV2 and TRBJ1-6, with 12 bases matching TRBD1. The CDR3 has 20 amino acids. Germline CDR1 is SNHLY and CDR2 is FYNNEI. V shed 7 bases, J shed 6 bases, and the junction held 19 bases outside the gene matches. DNA for the CDR3: TGTGCCAGCACCACAAGGTCGGGACAGGGGGCAGGAGTTCGTAATTCACCCCTCCACTTT. Protein product: CASTTRSGQGAGVRNSPLHF.

The V gene is TRBV6-5, the J gene TRBJ2-5; a possible D gene is TRBD1 (5 bases). The CDR3 sequence is 13 residues long. CDR1 is MNHEY, CDR2 SVGAGI, per germline. The V end was cut by 5 bases, the J end by 2 bases, with 9 bases between. CDR3 sequence: CASSPTVQETQYF. The CDR3 DNA follows: TGTGCCAGCAGTCCGACAGTGCAAGAGACCCAGTACTTC.

This chain joins TRBV7-9 and TRBJ2-3; 8 bases agree with TRBD1. The junction had 6 bases not matched to a gene; V was cut back by 5 bases and J by 2 bases. The CDR3 totals 15 residues. Germline V gene data show CDR1 as SEHNR and CDR2 as FQNEAQ (reference sequence). CDR3 coding DNA: TGTGCCAGCAGCGCCCCGGGACAGGACACAGATACGCAGTATTTT. Translated, it gives CASSAPGQDTDTQYF.

This sequence joins TRBV3-1 (or the pseudogene TRBV3-2) and TRBJ2-3; 12 positions match TRBD2. The CDR3 length is 14 residues. The J segment lost 4 bases and the V segment lost 4 bases, leaving 0 bases of the junction unmatched. Germline V CDR1 and CDR2: LGHDT, YNNKEL (reference sequence). CDR3 nucleotides: TGTGCCAGCAGCCGGACTAGCGGGGCAGATACGCAGTATTTT. Protein product: CASSRTSGADTQYF.

The gene calls are TRBV6-4 and TRBJ2-3; D is uncertain. Germline values: CDR1 MRHNA, CDR2 SNTAGT. V was clipped by 2 bases and J by 6 bases, with 6 bases between them. The CDR3 loop spans 12 amino acids. The CDR3 sequence: CASSDEVDTQYF. The CDR3 bases are TGTGCCAGCAGTGACGAGGTGGATACGCAGTATTTT.

The rearrangement links TRBV5-5 to TRBJ2-3, with D perhaps matching TRBD2 (7 bases). Trimming pared 0 bases from V and 4 bases from J, leaving 12 bases between. CDR1 is SGHKS and CDR2 is YYEKEE in the germline V gene (reference sequence). The CDR3 is made up of 15 amino acids. The DNA of the CDR3 is TGTGCCAGCAGCTTGGTAGGGGGGAGGGCAGATACGCAGTATTTT. This translates into CASSLVGGRADTQYF.

The table lists this clone with a count of one. The chain combines TRBV18 with TRBJ1-4; no clear D gene. CDR1 is KGHSH and CDR2 is LQKENI in the germline V gene. The germline V and J ends were trimmed by 0 bases and 5 bases, with 13 bases remaining between them. The CDR3 loop spans 16 amino acids. This CDR3 is CASSPPSSGTNEKLFF. CDR3 in DNA: TGTGCCAGCTCACCACCGTCTTCAGGAACGAATGAAAAACTGTTTTTT. Based on the CDR3 plus reference TRBV18 and TRBJ1-4, the full variable domain is NAGVMQNPRHLVRRRGQEARLRCSPMKGHSHVYWYRQLPEEGLKFMVYLQKENIIDESGMPKERFSAEFPKEGPSILRIQQVVRGDSAAYFCASSPPSSGTNEKLFFGSGTQLSVL.